Listed below are T cell receptor beta chains from one sample, sequenced in a study of technical replicates of blood from four donors. Sequenced by immunoSEQ multiplex PCR; TCRdb stores in-frame clones only, minus some. The sample includes tens of thousands of clones, around 90% of them seen just once. Specimen: T cells isolated from PBMCs. Receptors were obtained from a human donor in good health. Each CDR3 is given with its conserved first and last residue.

CDR3 protein: CASSPDPRATGANVLTF
V gene: TRBV5-1
J gene: TRBJ2-6

CDR3 protein: CASTLAPGPFSGNTIYF
V gene: TRBV28
J gene: TRBJ1-3

CDR3 protein: CASSSRLAGELGTGELFF
V gene: TRBV7-8
J gene: TRBJ2-2

CDR3 protein: CARSLNLAGWDYEQYF
V gene: TRBV5-3
J gene: TRBJ2-7

CDR3 protein: CASSLGSARQETQYF
V gene: TRBV11-1
J gene: TRBJ2-5

CDR3 protein: CASSSGWGTGELFF
V gene: TRBV27
J gene: TRBJ2-2

CDR3 protein: CASSYLAGEGRNIQYF
V gene: TRBV6-5
J gene: TRBJ2-4

CDR3 protein: CASGPPGLNTEAFF
V gene: TRBV28
J gene: TRBJ1-1

CDR3 protein: CASSGRGQGVKANYGYTF
V gene: TRBV7-8
J gene: TRBJ1-2

CDR3 protein: CASRPGTSIDTQYF
V gene: TRBV5-4
J gene: TRBJ2-3

CDR3 protein: CASSFQGFYGYTF
V gene: TRBV27
J gene: TRBJ1-2

CDR3 protein: CASTWTELNTEAFF
V gene: TRBV25-1
J gene: TRBJ1-1

CDR3 protein: CASSFGTDTQYF
V gene: TRBV5-6
J gene: TRBJ2-3

CDR3 protein: CASSIGGRNNEKLFF
V gene: TRBV19
J gene: TRBJ1-4

CDR3 protein: CASSWGSGPFNEQFF
V gene: TRBV7-3
J gene: TRBJ2-1

CDR3 protein: CASSLGSGYGYTF
V gene: TRBV27
J gene: TRBJ1-2

CDR3 protein: CASSIWIGTGFQETQYF
V gene: TRBV19
J gene: TRBJ2-5

CDR3 protein: CASSQGYRARGQETQYF
V gene: TRBV4-3
J gene: TRBJ2-5

CDR3 protein: CATSRAYTDTQYF
V gene: TRBV15
J gene: TRBJ2-3

CDR3 protein: CASSLGDRVEETQYF
V gene: TRBV7-3
J gene: TRBJ2-5

CDR3 protein: CASSTQGRETQYF
V gene: TRBV19
J gene: TRBJ2-5

CDR3 protein: CASSLGSGSSYNEQFF
V gene: TRBV5-1
J gene: TRBJ2-1

CDR3 protein: CASSPGTGAGNTIYF
V gene: TRBV19
J gene: TRBJ1-3

CDR3 protein: CASSSGRITYEQYF
V gene: TRBV6-5
J gene: TRBJ2-7

CDR3 protein: CATSTVIAGGYNEQFF
V gene: TRBV15
J gene: TRBJ2-1

CDR3 protein: CASSPSGRSSYEQYF
V gene: TRBV7-9
J gene: TRBJ2-7

CDR3 protein: CASSALGHENQPQHF
V gene: TRBV9
J gene: TRBJ1-5

CDR3 protein: CASSGGPYGYTF
V gene: TRBV6-5
J gene: TRBJ1-2

CDR3 protein: CASSATGTGDQPQHF
V gene: TRBV9
J gene: TRBJ1-5

CDR3 protein: CASSFGNGYTF
V gene: TRBV25-1
J gene: TRBJ1-2

CDR3 protein: CASSWTSGQETQYF
V gene: TRBV27
J gene: TRBJ2-5

CDR3 protein: CASNRVSQPQHF
V gene: TRBV6-1
J gene: TRBJ1-5

CDR3 protein: CASSHNRNTEAFF
V gene: TRBV7-6
J gene: TRBJ1-1

CDR3 protein: CASSIRTGQGYTF
V gene: TRBV19
J gene: TRBJ1-2

CDR3 protein: CASSVVGGLNTEAFF
V gene: TRBV9
J gene: TRBJ1-1

CDR3 protein: CASSFTGRNGYTF
V gene: TRBV5-8
J gene: TRBJ1-2

CDR3 protein: CACPRLNTGELFF
V gene: TRBV30
J gene: TRBJ2-2

CDR3 protein: CASSPLAGHTDTQYF
V gene: TRBV18
J gene: TRBJ2-3

CDR3 protein: CASSFGRVNTGELFF
V gene: TRBV5-6
J gene: TRBJ2-2

CDR3 protein: CAWNELAGVTDTQYF
V gene: TRBV30
J gene: TRBJ2-3

CDR3 protein: CASTTGELYGYTF
V gene: TRBV7-9
J gene: TRBJ1-2

CDR3 protein: CASSQGDSNTEAFF
V gene: TRBV4-2
J gene: TRBJ1-1

CDR3 protein: CASSLNRGNQPQHF
V gene: TRBV19
J gene: TRBJ1-5

CDR3 protein: CASSPLGEVYNEQFF
V gene: TRBV4-1
J gene: TRBJ2-1

CDR3 protein: CASAGTRQETQYF
V gene: TRBV9
J gene: TRBJ2-5

CDR3 protein: CASSPGQGNLYGYTF
V gene: TRBV10-1
J gene: TRBJ1-2

CDR3 protein: CASSVPGQGAGNTIYF
V gene: TRBV7-9
J gene: TRBJ1-3

CDR3 protein: CASSNTANYGYTF
V gene: TRBV28
J gene: TRBJ1-2

CDR3 protein: CASSEASGEAFF
V gene: TRBV6-1
J gene: TRBJ1-1

CDR3 protein: CASSPGQGKNF
V gene: TRBV7-9
J gene: TRBJ1-3